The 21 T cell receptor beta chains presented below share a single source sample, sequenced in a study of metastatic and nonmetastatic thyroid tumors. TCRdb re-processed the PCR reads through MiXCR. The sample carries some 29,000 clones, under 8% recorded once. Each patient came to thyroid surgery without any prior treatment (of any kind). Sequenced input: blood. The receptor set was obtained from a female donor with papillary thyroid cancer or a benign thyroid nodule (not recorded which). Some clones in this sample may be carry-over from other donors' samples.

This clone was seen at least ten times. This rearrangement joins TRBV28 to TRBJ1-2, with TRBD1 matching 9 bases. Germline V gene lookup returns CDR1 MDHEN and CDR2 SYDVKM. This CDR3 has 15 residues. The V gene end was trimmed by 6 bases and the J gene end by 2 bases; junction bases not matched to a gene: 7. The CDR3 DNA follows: TGTGCCAGCAGCTTAACCGGGACAGGGAACTATGGCTACACCTTC. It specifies CASSLTGTGNYGYTF.

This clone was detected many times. The CDR3 spells CSARDDRGNGYTF. In DNA form, the CDR3 reads TGCAGTGCTAGAGATGACAGGGGAAATGGCTACACCTTC. This rearrangement joins TRBV20-1 to TRBJ1-2, with 8 bases identical to TRBD1. CDR1 is DFQATT, CDR2 SNEGSKA, per germline (reference sequence). After removal of 0 bases from V and 6 bases from J, the junction contained 3 bases not matched to a gene. The CDR3 contains 13 residues.

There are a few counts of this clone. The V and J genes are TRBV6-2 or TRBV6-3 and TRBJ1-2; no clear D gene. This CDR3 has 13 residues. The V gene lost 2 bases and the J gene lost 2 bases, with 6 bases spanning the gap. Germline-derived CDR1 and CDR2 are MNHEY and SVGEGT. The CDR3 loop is CASSYGLNYGYTF. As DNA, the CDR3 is TGTGCCAGCAGTTACGGCCTCAACTATGGCTACACCTTC.

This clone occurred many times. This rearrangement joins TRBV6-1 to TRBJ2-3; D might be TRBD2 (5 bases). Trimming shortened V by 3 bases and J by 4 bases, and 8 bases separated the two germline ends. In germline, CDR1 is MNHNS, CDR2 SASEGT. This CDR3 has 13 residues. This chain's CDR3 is CASSERVADTQYF. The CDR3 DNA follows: TGTGCCAGCAGTGAGCGGGTAGCAGATACGCAGTATTTT.

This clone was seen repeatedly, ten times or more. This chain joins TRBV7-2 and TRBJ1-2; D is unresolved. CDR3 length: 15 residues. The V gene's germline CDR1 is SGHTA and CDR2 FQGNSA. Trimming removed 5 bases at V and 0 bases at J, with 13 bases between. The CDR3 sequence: CASSPGPSTNYGYTF. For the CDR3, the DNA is TGTGCCAGCAGCCCCGGACCGAGCACTAACTATGGCTACACCTTC.

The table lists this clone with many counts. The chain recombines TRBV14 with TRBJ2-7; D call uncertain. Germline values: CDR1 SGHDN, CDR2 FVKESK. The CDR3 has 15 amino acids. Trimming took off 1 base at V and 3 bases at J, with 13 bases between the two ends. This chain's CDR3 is CASSQGAKASYEQYF. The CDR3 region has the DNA TGTGCCAGCAGCCAAGGGGCTAAGGCTAGCTACGAGCAGTACTTC.

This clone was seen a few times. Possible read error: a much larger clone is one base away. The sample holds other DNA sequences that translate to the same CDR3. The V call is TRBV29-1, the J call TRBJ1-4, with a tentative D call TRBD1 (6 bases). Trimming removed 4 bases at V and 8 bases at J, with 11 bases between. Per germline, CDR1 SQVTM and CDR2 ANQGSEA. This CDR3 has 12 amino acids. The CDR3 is CSVAGVGEKLFF. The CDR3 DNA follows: TGCAGCGTTGCAGGGGTTGGCGAAAAACTGTTTTTT.

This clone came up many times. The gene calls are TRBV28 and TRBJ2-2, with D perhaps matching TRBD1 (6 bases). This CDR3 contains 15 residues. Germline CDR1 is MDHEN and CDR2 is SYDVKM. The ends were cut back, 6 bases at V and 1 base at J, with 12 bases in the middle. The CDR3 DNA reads TGTGCCAGCAGGGACGGACAGATGAACACCGGGGAGCTGTTTTTT. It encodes CASRDGQMNTGELFF.

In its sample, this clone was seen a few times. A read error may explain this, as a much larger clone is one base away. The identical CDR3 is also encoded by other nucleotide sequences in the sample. CDR3 amino acids: CSARPLSASYEQYF. In DNA form, the CDR3 reads TGCAGCGCTCGGCCGCTATCGGCCTCCTACGAGCAGTACTTC. The rearrangement uses TRBV20-1 and TRBJ2-7, with D uncertain. CDR3 length: 14 residues. The germline gives CDR1 DFQATT, CDR2 SNEGSKA (reference sequence).

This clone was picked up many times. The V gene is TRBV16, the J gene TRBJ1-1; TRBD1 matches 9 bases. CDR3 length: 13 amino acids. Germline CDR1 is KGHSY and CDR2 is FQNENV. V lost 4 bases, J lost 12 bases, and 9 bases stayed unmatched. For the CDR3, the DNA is TGTGCCAGCAGCCGAACGGGACAGGGAAAGACTTTCTTT. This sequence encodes CASSRTGQGKTFF.

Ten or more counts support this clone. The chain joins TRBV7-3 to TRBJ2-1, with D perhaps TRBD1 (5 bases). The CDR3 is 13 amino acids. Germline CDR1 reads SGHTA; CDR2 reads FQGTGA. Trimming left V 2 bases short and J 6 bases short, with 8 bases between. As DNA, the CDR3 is TGTGCCAGCAGCTTATTAGGGGTCAATGAGCAGTTCTTC. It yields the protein CASSLLGVNEQFF.

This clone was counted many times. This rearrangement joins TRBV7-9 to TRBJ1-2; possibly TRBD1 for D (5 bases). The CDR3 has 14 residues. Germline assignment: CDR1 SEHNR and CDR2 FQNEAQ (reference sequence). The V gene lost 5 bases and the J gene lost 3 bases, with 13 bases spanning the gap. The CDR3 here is CASSGRVLDYGYTF. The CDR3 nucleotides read TGTGCCAGCAGCGGCAGGGTGCTCGACTATGGCTACACCTTC.

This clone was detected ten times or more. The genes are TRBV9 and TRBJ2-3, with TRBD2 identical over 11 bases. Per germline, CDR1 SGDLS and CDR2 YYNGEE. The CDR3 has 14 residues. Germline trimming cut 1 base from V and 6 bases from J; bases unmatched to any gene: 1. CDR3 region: CASSVRLAGDTQYF. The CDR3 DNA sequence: TGTGCCAGCAGCGTACGACTAGCGGGGGATACGCAGTATTTT.

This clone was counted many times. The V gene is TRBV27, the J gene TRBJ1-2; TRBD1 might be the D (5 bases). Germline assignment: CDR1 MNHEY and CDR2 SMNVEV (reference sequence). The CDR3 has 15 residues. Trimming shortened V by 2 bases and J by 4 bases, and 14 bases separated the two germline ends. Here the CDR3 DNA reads TGTGCCAGCAGTTTAGTGGCAGGGTCGAGCTATGGCTACACCTTC. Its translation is CASSLVAGSSYGYTF.

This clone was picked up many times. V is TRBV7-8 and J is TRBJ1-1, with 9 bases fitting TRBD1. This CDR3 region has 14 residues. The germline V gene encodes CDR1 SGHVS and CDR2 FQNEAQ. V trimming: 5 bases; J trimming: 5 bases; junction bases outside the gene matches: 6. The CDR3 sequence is CASSMGTGRTEAFF. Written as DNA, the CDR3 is TGTGCCAGCAGCATGGGGACAGGGAGGACTGAAGCTTTCTTT.

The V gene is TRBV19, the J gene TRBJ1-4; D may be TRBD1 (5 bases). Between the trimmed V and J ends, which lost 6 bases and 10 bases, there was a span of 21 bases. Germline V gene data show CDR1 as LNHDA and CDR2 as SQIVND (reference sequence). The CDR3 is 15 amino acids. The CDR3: CASSISPQTGGKLFF. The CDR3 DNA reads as TGTGCCAGTAGCATTTCCCCTCAAACCGGGGGAAAACTGTTTTTT.

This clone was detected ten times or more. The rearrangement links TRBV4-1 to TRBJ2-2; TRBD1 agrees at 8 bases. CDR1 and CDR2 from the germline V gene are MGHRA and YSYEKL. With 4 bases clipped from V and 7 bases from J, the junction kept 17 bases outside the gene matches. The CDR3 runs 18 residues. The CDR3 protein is CASSLYPLRGGQGGELFF. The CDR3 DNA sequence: TGCGCCAGCAGCCTATACCCCCTAAGGGGAGGACAGGGCGGGGAGCTGTTTTTT.

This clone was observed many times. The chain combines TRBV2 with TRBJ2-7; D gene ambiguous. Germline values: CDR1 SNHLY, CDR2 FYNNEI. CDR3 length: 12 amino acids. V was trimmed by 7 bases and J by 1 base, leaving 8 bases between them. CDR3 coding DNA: TGTGCCAGCAATGGGCAGTCCTACGAGCAGTACTTC. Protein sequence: CASNGQSYEQYF.

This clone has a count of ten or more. Here the CDR3 DNA reads TGTGCCAGCAGTTTGATTTCCGGTAATCAGCCCCAGCATTTT. It translates to CASSLISGNQPQHF. The gene calls are TRBV28 and TRBJ1-5; no definite D call. The CDR3 has 14 residues. V lost 3 bases, J lost 4 bases, and 10 bases lay in between. Germline-derived CDR1 and CDR2 are MDHEN and SYDVKM.

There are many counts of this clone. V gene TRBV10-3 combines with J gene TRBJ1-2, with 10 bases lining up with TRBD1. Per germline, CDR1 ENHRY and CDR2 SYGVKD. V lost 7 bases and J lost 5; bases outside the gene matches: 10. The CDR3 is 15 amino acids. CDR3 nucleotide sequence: TGTGCCATCACTTGGGGACAGGGGCTATCGTATGGCTACACCTTC. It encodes CAITWGQGLSYGYTF.

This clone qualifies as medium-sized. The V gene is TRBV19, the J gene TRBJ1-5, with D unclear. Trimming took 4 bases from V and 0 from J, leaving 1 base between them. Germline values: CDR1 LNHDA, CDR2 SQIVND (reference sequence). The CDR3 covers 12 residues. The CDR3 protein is CASSTSNQPQHF. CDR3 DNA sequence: TGTGCCAGTAGTACTAGCAATCAGCCCCAGCATTTT.